This entry concerns a single T cell receptor (beta chain). The germline V gene encodes CDR1 KGHSH and CDR2 LQKENI. The ends were cut back, 1 base at V and 5 bases at J, with 11 bases in the middle. This CDR3 is 14 amino acids long. The data belong to a study of blood T cells in healthy people across ages. Total RNA amounts of at least 6 micrograms were extracted per sample. A second PCR of 7 to 11 cycles used a sample-barcoded 5' primer and a J-beta primer mix. TCRdb reprocessed the 5' RACE reads with MiXCR, giving one entry per CDR3 protein. Of approximately 810,000 distinct CDR3 sequences in the sample, more than 25% are singletons; the top ten hold roughly 17%.

The rearrangement links TRBV18 to TRBJ1-2; no clear D. The sequencing input was blood. This sequence originates from a woman of 80 years or more in good health. In DNA, the CDR3 is TGTGCCAGCTCACCACTGGGAGAACGGTATGGCTACACCTTC. Protein: CASSPLGERYGYTF.